This T cell receptor (beta chain) appears in the sequencing data of a study of regulatory T cells in long-lasting Graves disease. The V end lost 1 base, the J end lost 11 bases, and 7 bases lay between the germline ends. Germline CDR1 KGHDR, CDR2 SFDVKD. This CDR3 is 12 amino acids long. The sample holds many counts of this clonotype. The sample's time point: persistent/refractory GD, antithyroid drugs over 5 years with positive TRAb. PBMCs were the source of the RNA used for TCR sequencing. Arm-PCR of CDR3 regions with iRepertoire HTBI primers generated TCR beta libraries. TCRdb analysed the multiplex PCR reads with MiXCR anew, one entry per CDR3 protein. The data contain approximately 500,000 distinct CDR3 sequences, about 22% of them singletons.

The source was peripheral blood mononuclear cells (PBMCs), collected when the disease was refractory, from a patient treated with antithyroid drugs. The chain couples TRBV24-1 to TRBJ1-4, with D unclear. The TCR sequence derives from a female donor with Graves disease. The CDR3 DNA sequence: TGTGCCACCAGTGATTTTTCGGGGAAACTGTTTTTT. Translation gives CATSDFSGKLFF.